The 30 T cell receptor beta chains given below trace back to one sample, sequenced in a study. TCRdb fed the 5' RACE reads into MiXCR, producing one record per CDR3 protein. The sample contains 10,000 to 12,000 distinct CDR3 sequences, approximately 17% of which appear only once. The sorted Tregs were CD4+CD25+CD127-/low cells. The specimen was Tregs sorted from a lymph node. Receptors were obtained from a female donor with breast cancer.

This clonotype has a count of ten or more. V and J are TRBV5-1 and TRBJ2-3; D is perhaps TRBD1 or TRBD2 (6 bases each). The V end was cut by 2 bases, the J end by 3 bases, with 16 bases between. Per the germline V gene, CDR1 is SGHRS and CDR2 is YFSETQ. CDR3 length: 16 residues. The CDR3 sequence is CASSLTGRSGTDTQYF. In DNA, the CDR3 is TGCGCCAGCAGCTTAACAGGGAGGAGTGGGACAGATACGCAGTATTTT.

This clonotype was seen more than once but under ten times. This chain links TRBV4-1 with TRBJ1-2; no clear D. Trimming took 3 bases from V and 0 from J, leaving 23 bases between them. This CDR3 is built from 19 residues. In germline, CDR1 is MGHRA, CDR2 YSYEKL. In DNA form, the CDR3 reads TGCGCCAGCAGCCAGGATACCCGCTTCGTCGGCGATCCTAACTATGGCTACACCTTC. Amino acid sequence: CASSQDTRFVGDPNYGYTF.

This clonotype was picked up many times. The chain recombines TRBV7-2 with TRBJ2-5; D gene uncertain. Germline CDR1 is SGHTA and CDR2 is FQGNSA. CDR3 length: 15 residues. V was cut by 0 bases and J by 1 base, with 9 bases left in between. DNA for the CDR3: TGTGCCAGCAGCTTAGCGAGGTCGGCCCAAGAGACCCAGTACTTC. Protein sequence: CASSLARSAQETQYF.

This clonotype was picked up a small number of times. A read error may be the cause here, since a much bigger clone is one base away. The chain recombines TRBV3-1 with TRBJ2-3, with 11 bases aligning to TRBD1. The germline CDR1 and CDR2 sequences are LGHDT and YNNKEL (reference sequence). V dropped 0 bases and J dropped 6; count of bases not matched to a gene: 8. This CDR3 is 17 amino acids long. CDR3 sequence (DNA): TGTGCCAGCAGCCAAGACGTGGGGACAGGGGGTTTCGATACGCAGTATTTT. Translating it yields CASSQDVGTGGFDTQYF.

This clonotype is categorized as medium-sized. The V gene is TRBV7-2, the J gene TRBJ2-5; D remains ambiguous. V lost 1 base to trimming and J lost 5 bases, with 8 bases between them. Germline CDR1 is SGHTA and CDR2 is FQGNSA. The CDR3 spans 13 residues. The CDR3 reads CASSLGRSETQYF. The DNA for the CDR3 is TGTGCCAGCAGCTTAGGTCGATCGGAGACCCAGTACTTC.

This clonotype was picked up one time. One end of the junction fails to match germline, which may point to a read error. The CDR3 region has the DNA TGCAGCGTGAAACTAGCGGGAAGCCACAATGAGCAGCTCTTC. Its translation is CSVKLAGSHNEQLF. This sequence joins TRBV29-1 and TRBJ2-1; TRBD2 matches at 10 bases. The germline V gene encodes CDR1 SQVTM and CDR2 ANQGSEA. The CDR3 totals 14 residues.

In this sample, this clonotype turned up many times. This sequence joins TRBV4-1 and TRBJ2-3, with D possibly being TRBD2 (6 bases). The CDR3 is 16 residues long. V dropped 2 bases and J dropped 5 bases, with 17 bases sitting between them. Per the germline V gene, CDR1 is MGHRA and CDR2 is YSYEKL. In DNA form, the CDR3 reads TGCGCCAGCAGCCAACCAACGGGGGTTCGGGAAGATACGCAGTATTTT. The encoded protein is CASSQPTGVREDTQYF.

The sample holds many counts of this clonotype. The chain recombines TRBV2 with TRBJ1-1; D uncertain. V was trimmed by 3 bases and J by 2 bases, leaving 10 bases between them. The CDR3 is 14 residues long. Germline V CDR1 and CDR2: SNHLY, FYNNEI. Written as DNA, the CDR3 is TGTGCCAGCAGTGAGGAAGACTCTAACACTGAAGCTTTCTTT. Translated: CASSEEDSNTEAFF. The full variable domain, with the rest looked up from reference TRBV2 and TRBJ1-1, is EPEVTQTPSHQVTQMGQEVILRCVPISNHLYFYWYRQILGQKVEFLVSFYNNEISEKSEIFDDQFSVERPDGSNFTLKIRSTKLEDSAMYFCASSEEDSNTEAFFGQGTRLTVV.

This clonotype was picked up a small number of times. The chain couples TRBV20-1 to TRBJ1-1; tentative D call: TRBD1 (5 bases). This CDR3 region has 15 residues. V was shortened by 5 bases and J by 0 bases, with 16 bases between the two germline ends. CDR1 is DFQATT and CDR2 is SNEGSKA in the germline V gene (reference sequence). The CDR3 DNA follows: TGCAGTGCTGGCCGGGGACTCGAGTTGAACACTGAAGCTTTCTTT. The encoded protein is CSAGRGLELNTEAFF.

A single count supports this clonotype. This could be a read error, since a much larger clone is one nucleotide away. V and J are TRBV5-1 and TRBJ1-1; TRBD1 matches at 8 bases. CDR1 SGHRS and CDR2 YFSETQ come from the germline V gene. The V gene end was trimmed by 0 bases and the J gene end by 4 bases; junction bases not matched to a gene: 8. The CDR3 has 16 residues. CDR3 sequence reads: CASSLESTGVATEAFF. The CDR3 nucleotides read TGCGCCAGCAGCTTGGAGTCGACAGGGGTAGCCACTGAAGCTTTCTTT. Together with reference TRBV5-1 and TRBJ1-1, the CDR3 gives the full variable domain: KAGVTQTPRYLIKTRGQQVTLSCSPISGHRSVSWYQQTPGQGLQFLFEYFSETQRNKGNFPGRFSGRQFSNSRSEMNVSTLELGDSALYLCASSLESTGVATEAFFGQGTRLTVV.

By its share, this clonotype is medium-sized. V gene TRBV7-2 combines with J gene TRBJ2-1; a weak D match, TRBD2 (7 bases). The germline V gene encodes CDR1 SGHTA and CDR2 FQGNSA. Trimming took off 5 bases at V and 2 bases at J, with 10 bases between the two ends. This CDR3 has 14 residues. CDR3 region: CASSRRGPYNEQFF. In nucleotides, the CDR3 is TGTGCCAGCAGCAGGCGGGGGCCCTACAATGAGCAGTTCTTC.

This chain joins TRBV18 and TRBJ2-4, with D possibly matching TRBD1 (6 bases). The V gene lost 4 bases and the J gene lost 8 bases, with 15 bases spanning the gap. Germline CDR1 reads KGHSH; CDR2 reads LQKENI. CDR3 length equals 14 residues. The CDR3 here is CASSLTRDTDIQYF. In DNA form, the CDR3 reads TGTGCCAGCTCACTGACGAGGGACACCGACATTCAGTACTTC.

This clonotype was seen many times. In nucleotides, the CDR3 is TGTGCCAGCAGCCAACGGCTATCAACCTCCTCGGGAGAGCAGTACTTC. It specifies CASSQRLSTSSGEQYF. J is TRBJ2-7 and V is TRBV3-1; perhaps TRBD2 as D (5 bases). From germline, CDR1 is LGHDT and CDR2 YNNKEL (reference sequence). The germline V and J ends were trimmed by 2 bases and 7 bases, with 21 bases remaining between them. The CDR3 is 16 amino acids.

In its sample, this clonotype ranks as medium-sized. The J gene is TRBJ2-7, the V gene TRBV18; 9 nucleotides match TRBD1. The CDR3 runs 14 residues. Germline V gives CDR1 KGHSH, CDR2 LQKENI. With 4 bases clipped from V and 4 bases from J, the junction kept 5 bases outside the gene matches. The CDR3 nucleotides are TGTGCCAGCTCACTACCGGGACAGGGTTACGAGCAGTACTTC. Protein product: CASSLPGQGYEQYF.

A word on this clonotype: The junction departs from the called germline gene at one end, perhaps through a read error. This chain joins TRBV12-3 or TRBV12-4 and TRBJ2-7; 7 bases line up with TRBD2. This CDR3 is built from 19 residues. The CDR3 is CAGRSWGKLLRERSYEQYF. The CDR3 DNA is TGTGCCGGCAGATCCTGGGGGAAACTTCTGCGGGAGAGGTCCTACGAGCAGTACTTC.

This clonotype appeared many times. The chain uses TRBV2 and TRBJ1-2; D uncertain. The germline V gene encodes CDR1 SNHLY and CDR2 FYNNEI. CDR3 length: 11 residues. V gave up 3 bases and J gave up 4 bases, with 3 bases separating them. The CDR3 protein is CASSDGYGYTF. As DNA, the CDR3 is TGTGCCAGCAGTGACGGCTATGGCTACACCTTC.

In this sample, this clonotype turned up a few times. This may stem from a read error, because a much larger clone lies one nucleotide away. In nucleotides, the CDR3 is TGCGCCTGCAGCTTTCCCGATGCCAATGAGCAGTTCTTC. Protein sequence: CACSFPDANEQFF. The V call is TRBV5-1, the J call TRBJ2-1; D is unclear. The germline CDR1 and CDR2 sequences are SGHRS and YFSETQ. The CDR3 is 13 residues long.

This clonotype rates as medium-sized. In nucleotides, the CDR3 is TGCGCCAGCAGCTTCGCGACGAGCTCCTACAATGAGCAGTTCTTC. As protein: CASSFATSSYNEQFF. The chain has TRBV5-1 and TRBJ2-1; D is ambiguous. With 2 bases removed from V and 0 bases from J, the gap between germline ends came to 9 bases. CDR3 size: 15 residues. Germline CDR1 SGHRS, CDR2 YFSETQ.

Relative to its sample, this clonotype is medium-sized. The chain combines TRBV10-2 with TRBJ2-1, with D maybe TRBD1 (5 bases). CDR1 is WSHSY, CDR2 SAAADI, per germline. The CDR3 is made up of 16 amino acids. V lost 3 bases and J 2 bases, leaving 14 bases between the germline ends. The CDR3 region has the DNA TGCGCCAGCAGTGAAACGACAGTCGCCACCTACAATGAGCAGTTCTTC. Its protein product is CASSETTVATYNEQFF.

In regard to this clonotype: This may arise from a read error, as a much more abundant clone is one base away. The chain recombines TRBV5-5 with TRBJ1-2; D remains unclear. The V and J ends lost 5 bases and 1 base respectively, with 18 bases between them. The germline CDR1 and CDR2 sequences are SGHKS and YYEKEE (reference sequence). This CDR3 contains 16 residues. CDR3 residues: CASRPATVIFNYGYTF. The CDR3 bases are TGTGCCAGCAGACCAGCAACGGTTATTTTTAACTATGGCTACACCTTC.

The DNA of the CDR3 is TGCGCCAGCAGCCCCGGGAACAGAAAAGAGACCCAGTACTTC. Translated: CASSPGNRKETQYF. The chain links TRBV5-1 to TRBJ2-5; D perhaps matches TRBD2 (5 bases). There are 14 residues in the CDR3. Germline assignment: CDR1 SGHRS and CDR2 YFSETQ. Between the trimmed V and J ends, which lost 4 bases and 3 bases, there was a span of 13 bases.

This clonotype is medium-sized. V usage is TRBV7-2 and J usage is TRBJ2-7, with 7 bases that match TRBD1. V lost 5 bases and J lost 5; bases outside the gene matches: 12. This CDR3 is 15 amino acids long. Germline values: CDR1 SGHTA, CDR2 FQGNSA. The CDR3 region has the DNA TGTGCCAGCAGCGCGGCGACAGGGTTTTTGGACGAGCAGTACTTC. Its translation: CASSAATGFLDEQYF.

A remark on this clonotype: It may be a read error: a sequence one base away is much more abundant. This sequence joins TRBV5-1 and TRBJ2-6; possible D gene TRBD1, 5 bases. Germline V gives CDR1 SGHRS, CDR2 YFSETQ. Trimming left V 6 bases short and J 15 bases short, with 25 bases between. The CDR3 is 15 amino acids. The CDR3: CASTGRFSGADGLTF. DNA of the CDR3: TGCGCCAGCACTGGACGCTTCTCTGGGGCCGACGGCCTGACTTTC.

This clonotype was recorded at least ten times. The chain uses TRBV7-2 and TRBJ2-3, with D perhaps TRBD1 (6 bases). CDR3 length equals 14 residues. V was pared by 5 bases and J by 5 bases, with 14 bases between. Germline V gene lookup returns CDR1 SGHTA and CDR2 FQGNSA. CDR3 sequence (DNA): TGTGCCAGCAGCAAAAACAGGGTTGGAGATACGCAGTATTTT. It encodes CASSKNRVGDTQYF.

This clonotype was recorded many times. V and J are TRBV4-1 and TRBJ1-5; D is undetermined. From germline, CDR1 is MGHRA and CDR2 YSYEKL. V was pared by 2 bases and J by 9 bases, with 14 bases between. This CDR3 comprises 14 residues. CDR3 in amino acids: CASSQLGLAGPQHF. The CDR3, as DNA: TGCGCCAGCAGCCAACTAGGGCTCGCAGGGCCCCAGCATTTT.

This clonotype is termed medium-sized. V is TRBV4-3 and J is TRBJ2-7; TRBD2 is a possible D gene (5 bases). Germline CDR1 is LGHNA and CDR2 is YSLEER. Trimming left V 1 base short and J 7 bases short, with 11 bases between. The CDR3 has 13 residues. The CDR3 loop is CASSQVEGSEQYF. In DNA form, the CDR3 reads TGCGCCAGCAGCCAAGTTGAAGGGAGTGAGCAGTACTTC.

This clonotype is termed medium-sized. The CDR3 bases are TGTGCCAGCAGCGCAGACGCCGGGAGTAGCAATGAGCAGTTCTTC. The encoded protein is CASSADAGSSNEQFF. The chain couples TRBV9 to TRBJ2-1; TRBD2 is a possible D gene (6 bases). Per germline, CDR1 SGDLS and CDR2 YYNGEE. V was cut by 3 bases and J by 6 bases, with 16 bases left in between. This CDR3 comprises 15 residues.

The sample holds a few counts of this clonotype. This sequence may be a read error, since a much larger clone differs from it by one base. The V gene is TRBV7-2, the J gene TRBJ2-3; maybe TRBD1 (5 bases). Germline values: CDR1 SGHTA, CDR2 FQGNSA. This CDR3 spans 15 amino acids. CDR3 residues: CAGSLRGQTTDTQYF. The CDR3 nucleotides read TGTGCCGGCAGCTTAAGGGGTCAGACCACAGATACGCAGTATTTT. Full variable domain (outside the CDR3, taken from reference TRBV7-2 and TRBJ2-3): GAGVSQSPSNKVTEKGKDVELRCDPISGHTALYWYRQSLGQGLEFLIYFQGNSAPDKSGLPSDRFSAERTGGSVSTLTIQRTQQEDSAVYLCAGSLRGQTTDTQYFGPGTRLTVL.

Sample share makes this clonotype medium-sized (0.01 to 0.1%). This chain connects TRBV5-1 to TRBJ2-1; 8 bases agree with TRBD2. Looked up from germline, CDR1 is SGHRS and CDR2 is YFSETQ. V dropped 4 bases and J dropped 7; count of bases not matched to a gene: 7. This CDR3 spans 14 amino acids. CDR3 amino acids: CASSGGASGNEQFF. CDR3 nucleotide sequence: TGCGCCAGCAGCGGCGGCGCTAGCGGGAATGAGCAGTTCTTC.

The chain combines TRBV2 with TRBJ1-5; D call uncertain. The CDR3 is made up of 13 amino acids. Germline V gene data show CDR1 as SNHLY and CDR2 as FYNNEI. The ends were cut back, 7 bases at V and 3 bases at J, with 10 bases in the middle. The CDR3 sequence is CASNLDSNQPQHF. The CDR3 DNA sequence: TGTGCCAGCAACTTAGATTCCAATCAGCCCCAGCATTTT.